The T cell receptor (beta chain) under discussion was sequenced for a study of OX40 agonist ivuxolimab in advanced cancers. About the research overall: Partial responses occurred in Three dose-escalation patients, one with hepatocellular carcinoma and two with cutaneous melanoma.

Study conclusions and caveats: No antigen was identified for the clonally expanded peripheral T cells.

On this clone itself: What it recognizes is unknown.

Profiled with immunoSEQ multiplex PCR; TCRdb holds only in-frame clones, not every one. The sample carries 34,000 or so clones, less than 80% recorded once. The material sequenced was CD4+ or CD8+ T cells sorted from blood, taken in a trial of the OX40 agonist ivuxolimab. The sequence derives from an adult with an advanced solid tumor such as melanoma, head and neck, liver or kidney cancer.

In nucleotides, the CDR3 is TGCGCCAGCAGCTTGGTTCAGGGGGCGGGAGAGCAGTACTTC. Its translation: CASSLVQGAGEQYF. The J gene is TRBJ2-7, the V gene TRBV5-1; the match to TRBD1 covers 8 bases. Germline loops: CDR1 SGHRS, CDR2 YFSETQ. The CDR3 runs 14 residues. Germline trimming cut 0 bases from V and 7 bases from J; bases unmatched to any gene: 6.